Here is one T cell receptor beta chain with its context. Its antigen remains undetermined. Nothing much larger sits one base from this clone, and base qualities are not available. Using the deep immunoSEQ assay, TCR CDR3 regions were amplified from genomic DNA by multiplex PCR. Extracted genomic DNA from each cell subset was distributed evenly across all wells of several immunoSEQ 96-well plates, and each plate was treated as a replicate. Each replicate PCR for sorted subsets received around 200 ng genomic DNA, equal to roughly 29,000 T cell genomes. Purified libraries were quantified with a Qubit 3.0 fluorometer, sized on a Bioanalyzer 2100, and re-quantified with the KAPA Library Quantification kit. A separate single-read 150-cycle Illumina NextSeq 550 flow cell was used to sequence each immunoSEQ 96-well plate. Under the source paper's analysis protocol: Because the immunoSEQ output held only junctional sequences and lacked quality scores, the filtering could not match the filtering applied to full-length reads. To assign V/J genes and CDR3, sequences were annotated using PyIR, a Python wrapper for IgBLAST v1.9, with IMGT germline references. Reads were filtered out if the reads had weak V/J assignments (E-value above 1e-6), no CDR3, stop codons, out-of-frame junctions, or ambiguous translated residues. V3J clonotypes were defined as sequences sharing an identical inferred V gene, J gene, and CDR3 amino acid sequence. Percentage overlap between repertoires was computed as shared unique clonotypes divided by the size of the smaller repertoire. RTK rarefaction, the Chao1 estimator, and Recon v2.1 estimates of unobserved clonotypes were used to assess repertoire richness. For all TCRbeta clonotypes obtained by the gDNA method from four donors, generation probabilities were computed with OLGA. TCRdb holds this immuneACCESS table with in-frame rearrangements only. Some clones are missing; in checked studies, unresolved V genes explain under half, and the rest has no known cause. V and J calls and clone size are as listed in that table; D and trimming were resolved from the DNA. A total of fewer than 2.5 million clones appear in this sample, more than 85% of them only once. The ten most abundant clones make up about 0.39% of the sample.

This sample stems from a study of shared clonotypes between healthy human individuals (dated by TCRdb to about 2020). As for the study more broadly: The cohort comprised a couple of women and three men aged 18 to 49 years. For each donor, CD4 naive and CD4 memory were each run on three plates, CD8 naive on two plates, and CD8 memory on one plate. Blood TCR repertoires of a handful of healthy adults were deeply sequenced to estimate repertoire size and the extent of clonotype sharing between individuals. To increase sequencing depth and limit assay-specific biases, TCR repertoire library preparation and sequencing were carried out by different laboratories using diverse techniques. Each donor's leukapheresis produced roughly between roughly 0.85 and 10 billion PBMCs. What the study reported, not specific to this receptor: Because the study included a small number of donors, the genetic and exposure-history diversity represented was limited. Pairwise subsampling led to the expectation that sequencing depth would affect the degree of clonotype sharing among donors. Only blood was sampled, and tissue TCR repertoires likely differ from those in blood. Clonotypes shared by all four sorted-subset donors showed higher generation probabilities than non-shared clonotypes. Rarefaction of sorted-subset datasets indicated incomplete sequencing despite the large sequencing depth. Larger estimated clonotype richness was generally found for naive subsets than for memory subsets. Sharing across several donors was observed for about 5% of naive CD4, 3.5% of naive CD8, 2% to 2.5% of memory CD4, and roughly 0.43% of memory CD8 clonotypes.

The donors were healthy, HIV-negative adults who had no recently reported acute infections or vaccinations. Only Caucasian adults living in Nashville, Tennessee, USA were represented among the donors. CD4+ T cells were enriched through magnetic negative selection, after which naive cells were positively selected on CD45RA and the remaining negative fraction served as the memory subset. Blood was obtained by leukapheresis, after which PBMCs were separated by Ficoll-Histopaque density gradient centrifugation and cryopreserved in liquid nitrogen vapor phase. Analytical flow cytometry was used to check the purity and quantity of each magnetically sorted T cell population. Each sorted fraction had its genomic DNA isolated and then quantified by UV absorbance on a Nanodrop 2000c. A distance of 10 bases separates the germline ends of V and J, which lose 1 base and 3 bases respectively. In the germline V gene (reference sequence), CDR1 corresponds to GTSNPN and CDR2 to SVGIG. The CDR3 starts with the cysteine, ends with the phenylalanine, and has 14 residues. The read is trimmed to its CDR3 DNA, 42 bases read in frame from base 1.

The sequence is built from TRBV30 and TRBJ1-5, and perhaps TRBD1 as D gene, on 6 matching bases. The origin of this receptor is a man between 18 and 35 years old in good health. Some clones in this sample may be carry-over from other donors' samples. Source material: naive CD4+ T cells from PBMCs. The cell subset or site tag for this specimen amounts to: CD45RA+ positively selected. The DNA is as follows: TGTGCCTGGAGTGCGGGGGGCAACAATCAGCCCCAGCATTTT. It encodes CAWSAGGNNQPQHF.